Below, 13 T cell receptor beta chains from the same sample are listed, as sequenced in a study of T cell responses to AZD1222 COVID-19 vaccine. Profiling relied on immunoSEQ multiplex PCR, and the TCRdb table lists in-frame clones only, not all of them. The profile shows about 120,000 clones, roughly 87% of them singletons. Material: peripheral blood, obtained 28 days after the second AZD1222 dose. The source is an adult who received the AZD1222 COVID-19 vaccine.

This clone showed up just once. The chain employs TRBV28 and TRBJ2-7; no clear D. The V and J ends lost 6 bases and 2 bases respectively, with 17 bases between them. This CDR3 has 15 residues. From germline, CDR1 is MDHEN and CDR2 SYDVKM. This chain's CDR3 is CASSRSGEVTYEQYF. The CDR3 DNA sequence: TGTGCCAGCAGCCGCTCAGGTGAGGTTACCTACGAGCAGTACTTC.

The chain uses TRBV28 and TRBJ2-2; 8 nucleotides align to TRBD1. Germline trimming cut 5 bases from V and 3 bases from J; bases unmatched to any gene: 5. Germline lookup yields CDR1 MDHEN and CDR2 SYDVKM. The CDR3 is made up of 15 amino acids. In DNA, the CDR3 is TGTGCCAGCAGTGTAGACAGGGGTGACACCGGGGAGCTGTTTTTT. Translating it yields CASSVDRGDTGELFF.

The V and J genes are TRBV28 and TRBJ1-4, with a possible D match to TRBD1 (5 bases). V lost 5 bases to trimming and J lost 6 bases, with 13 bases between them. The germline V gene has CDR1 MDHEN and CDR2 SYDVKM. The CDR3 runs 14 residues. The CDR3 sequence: CASSLAGVDEKLFF. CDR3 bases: TGTGCCAGCAGTCTGGCGGGGGTAGATGAAAAACTGTTTTTT.

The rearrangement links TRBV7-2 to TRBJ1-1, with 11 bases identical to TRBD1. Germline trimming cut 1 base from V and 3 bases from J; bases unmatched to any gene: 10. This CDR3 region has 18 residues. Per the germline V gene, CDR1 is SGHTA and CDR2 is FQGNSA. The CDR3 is CASSLVGTGGRGDTEAFF. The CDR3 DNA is TGTGCCAGCAGCTTAGTGGGGACAGGGGGAAGGGGGGACACTGAAGCTTTCTTT.

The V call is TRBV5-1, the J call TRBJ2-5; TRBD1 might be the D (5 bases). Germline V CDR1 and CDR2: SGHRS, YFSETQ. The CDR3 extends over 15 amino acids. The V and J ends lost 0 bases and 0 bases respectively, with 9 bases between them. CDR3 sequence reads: CASSLGRADQETQYF. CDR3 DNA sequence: TGCGCCAGCAGCTTGGGCAGGGCGGACCAAGAGACCCAGTACTTC. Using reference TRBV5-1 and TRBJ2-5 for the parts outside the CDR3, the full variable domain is KAGVTQTPRYLIKTRGQQVTLSCSPISGHRSVSWYQQTPGQGLQFLFEYFSETQRNKGNFPGRFSGRQFSNSRSEMNVSTLELGDSALYLCASSLGRADQETQYFGPGTRLLVL.

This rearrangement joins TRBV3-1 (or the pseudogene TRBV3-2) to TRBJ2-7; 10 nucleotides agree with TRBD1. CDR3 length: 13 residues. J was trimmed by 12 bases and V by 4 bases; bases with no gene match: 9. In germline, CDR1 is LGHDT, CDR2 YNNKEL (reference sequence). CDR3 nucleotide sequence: TGTGCCAGCAGCCGCCGGACAGGGGGGCCTACGTACTTC. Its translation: CASSRRTGGPTYF.

The CDR3: CASSVRNRASEPQHF. CDR3 nucleotide sequence: TGTGCCAGCAGTGTGCGGAATAGGGCGAGTGAGCCCCAGCATTTT. V is TRBV28 and J is TRBJ1-5; D is undetermined. The CDR3 sequence is 15 residues long. Germline-derived CDR1 and CDR2 are MDHEN and SYDVKM. The ends were cut back, 5 bases at V and 8 bases at J, with 19 bases in the middle.

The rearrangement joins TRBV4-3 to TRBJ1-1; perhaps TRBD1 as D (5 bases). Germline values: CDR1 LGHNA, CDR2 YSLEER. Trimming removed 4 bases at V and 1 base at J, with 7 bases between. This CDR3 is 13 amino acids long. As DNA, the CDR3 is TGCGCCAGCAGCCTTCAGGGGAACACTGAAGCTTTCTTT. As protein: CASSLQGNTEAFF.

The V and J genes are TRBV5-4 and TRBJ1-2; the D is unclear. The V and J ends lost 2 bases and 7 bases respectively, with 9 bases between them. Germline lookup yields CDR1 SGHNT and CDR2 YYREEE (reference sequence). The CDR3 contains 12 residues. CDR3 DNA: TGTGCCAGCAGCTTACGGTGGGTTGGCTACACCTTC. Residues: CASSLRWVGYTF.

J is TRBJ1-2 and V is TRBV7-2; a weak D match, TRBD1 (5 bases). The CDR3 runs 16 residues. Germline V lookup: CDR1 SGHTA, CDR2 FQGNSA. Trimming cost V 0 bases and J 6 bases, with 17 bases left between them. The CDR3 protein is CASSLAQGTMGHGYTF. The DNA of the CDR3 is TGTGCCAGCAGCTTAGCGCAAGGGACTATGGGCCATGGCTACACCTTC.

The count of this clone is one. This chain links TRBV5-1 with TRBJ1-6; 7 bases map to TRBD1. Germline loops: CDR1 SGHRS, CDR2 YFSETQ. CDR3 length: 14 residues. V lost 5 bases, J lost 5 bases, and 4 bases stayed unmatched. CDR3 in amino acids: CASSQGQHNSPLHF. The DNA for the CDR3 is TGCGCCAGCAGTCAGGGACAGCATAATTCACCCCTCCACTTT.

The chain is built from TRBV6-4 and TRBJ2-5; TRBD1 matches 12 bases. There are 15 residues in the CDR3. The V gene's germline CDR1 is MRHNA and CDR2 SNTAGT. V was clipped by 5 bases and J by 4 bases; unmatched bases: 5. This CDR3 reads CASSSGTGGRETQYF. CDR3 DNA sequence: TGTGCCAGCAGTTCCGGGACAGGGGGCCGAGAGACCCAGTACTTC.

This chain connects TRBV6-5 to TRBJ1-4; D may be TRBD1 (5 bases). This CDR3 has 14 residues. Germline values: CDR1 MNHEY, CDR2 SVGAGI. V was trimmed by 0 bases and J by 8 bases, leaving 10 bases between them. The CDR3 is CASSYSGTGEKLFF. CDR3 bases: TGTGCCAGCAGTTACTCGGGGACCGGGGAAAAACTGTTTTTT.